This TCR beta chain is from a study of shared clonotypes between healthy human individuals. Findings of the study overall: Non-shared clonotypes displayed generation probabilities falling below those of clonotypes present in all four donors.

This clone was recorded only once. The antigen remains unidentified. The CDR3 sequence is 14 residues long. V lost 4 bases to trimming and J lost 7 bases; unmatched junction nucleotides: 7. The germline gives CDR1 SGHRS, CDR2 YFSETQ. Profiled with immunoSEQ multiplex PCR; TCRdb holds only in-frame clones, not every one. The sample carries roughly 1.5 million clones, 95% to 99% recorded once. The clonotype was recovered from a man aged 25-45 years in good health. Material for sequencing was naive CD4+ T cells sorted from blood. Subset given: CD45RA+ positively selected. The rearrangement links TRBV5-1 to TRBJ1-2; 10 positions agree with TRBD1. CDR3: CASSEDRGRAGYTF. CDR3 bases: TGCGCCAGCAGCGAAGACAGGGGGCGGGCTGGCTACACCTTC.